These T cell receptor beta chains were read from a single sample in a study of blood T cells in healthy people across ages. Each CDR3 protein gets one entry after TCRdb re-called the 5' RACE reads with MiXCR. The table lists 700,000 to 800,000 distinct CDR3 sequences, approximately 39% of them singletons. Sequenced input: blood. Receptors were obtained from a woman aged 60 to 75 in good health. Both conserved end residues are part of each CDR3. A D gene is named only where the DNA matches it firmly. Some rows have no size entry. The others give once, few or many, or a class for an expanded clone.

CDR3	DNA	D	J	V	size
CASSFHSGSENNEQFF	TGTGCCAGCAGCTTTCATAGCGGGAGTGAGAACAATGAGCAGTTCTTC	TRBD2	TRBJ2-1	TRBV9	few
CSVEDVGQNYGYTF	TGCAGCGTTGAAGATGTGGGACAGAACTATGGCTACACCTTC	TRBD1	TRBJ1-2	TRBV29-1	few
CSARDSGPEQFF	TGCAGTGCTAGAGATTCGGGCCCTGAGCAGTTCTTC	-	TRBJ2-1	TRBV20-1	-
CASSPLGGSSGANVLTF	TGTGCCAGCAGCCCCTTGGGGGGAAGCTCTGGGGCCAACGTCCTGACTTTC	-	TRBJ2-6	TRBV7-3	-
CSATVGQGPYEQYF	TGCAGCGCAACCGTAGGACAGGGACCATACGAGCAGTACTTC	TRBD1	TRBJ2-7	TRBV29-1	once
CASRDRTIYEQYF	TGCGCCAGCAGGGACAGAACTATCTACGAGCAGTACTTC	-	TRBJ2-7	TRBV5-1	-
CASSRTTGVGNQPQHF	TGTGCCAGCAGCCGGACCACAGGGGTTGGAAATCAGCCCCAGCATTTT	TRBD1	TRBJ1-5	TRBV3-1	-
CSVDWGRGGSYGYTF	TGCAGCGTTGATTGGGGCAGGGGGGGATCCTATGGCTACACCTTC	TRBD1	TRBJ1-2	TRBV29-1	few
CASSVEGGPPNGQYF	TGTGCCAGCAGCGTAGAGGGGGGGCCGCCTAATGGGCAGTACTTC	-	TRBJ2-7	TRBV9	few
CSATGLGNQPQHF	TGCAGTGCTACAGGGCTTGGCAATCAGCCCCAGCATTTT	-	TRBJ1-5	TRBV20-1	few
CSARAGAQGNQPQHF	TGCAGTGCTAGGGCAGGGGCGCAGGGCAATCAGCCCCAGCATTTT	-	TRBJ1-5	TRBV20-1	few
CASSLRRETSEQFF	TGTGCCAGCTCACTCCGAAGAGAGACGTCTGAGCAGTTCTTC	-	TRBJ2-1	TRBV18	few
CAWSAGRNTEAFF	TGTGCCTGGAGCGCCGGGAGGAACACTGAAGCTTTCTTT	-	TRBJ1-1	TRBV30	-
CSASFGTVSNQPQHF	TGCAGTGCTAGCTTCGGGACAGTTAGCAATCAGCCCCAGCATTTT	TRBD1	TRBJ1-5	TRBV20-1	-
CATSSELIQYF	TGTGCCACCAGCTCCGAATTAATCCAGTACTTC	-	TRBJ2-7	TRBV15	-
CSARDRGYENSPLHF	TGCAGTGCTAGAGACCGGGGGTATGAGAATTCACCCCTCCACTTT	-	TRBJ1-6	TRBV20-1	few
CSARGVGAQETQYF	TGCAGTGCTAGAGGGGTGGGGGCTCAAGAGACCCAGTACTTC	-	TRBJ2-5	TRBV20-1	few
CASSLGEMNTEAFF	TGTGCCAGCAGTTTGGGGGAAATGAACACTGAAGCTTTCTTT	-	TRBJ1-1	TRBV12-3/TRBV12-4	few
CASSVGGGGPYEQFF	TGTGCCAGCAGCGTAGGTGGGGGAGGGCCGTATGAGCAGTTCTTC	TRBD2	TRBJ2-1	TRBV9	-
CSARDGSGRYEQYF	TGCAGTGCTAGAGATGGAAGCGGGAGATACGAGCAGTACTTC	TRBD2	TRBJ2-7	TRBV20-1	-
CASSFSGQGRNWAFF	TGTGCCAGCAGTTTTTCGGGACAGGGGAGGAACTGGGCTTTCTTT	TRBD1	TRBJ1-1	TRBV12-3/TRBV12-4	few
CASSLGGGTDNEQFF	TGTGCCAGCAGCTTAGGCGGGGGGACTGACAATGAGCAGTTCTTC	TRBD2	TRBJ2-1	TRBV11-3	few
CSARDPRQSDSPLHF	TGCAGTGCTAGAGATCCGAGGCAGAGTGATTCACCCCTCCACTTT	-	TRBJ1-6	TRBV20-1	few
CASSQNAAGHEQFF	TGTGCCAGCAGCCAAAATGCGGCAGGGCATGAGCAGTTCTTC	-	TRBJ2-1	TRBV3-1	-
CSGGDSSYGYTF	TGCAGTGGGGGGGACAGTAGCTATGGCTACACCTTC	TRBD1	TRBJ1-2	TRBV20-1	few
CSVEFPGGFMAPDTQYF	TGCAGCGTTGAGTTCCCAGGTGGTTTCATGGCCCCAGATACGCAGTATTTT	-	TRBJ2-3	TRBV29-1	many
CASSLQEAEAFF	TGTGCCAGCAGCTTACAGGAGGCTGAAGCTTTCTTT	-	TRBJ1-1	TRBV7-2	-
CASSSLDKGEQYF	TGTGCCAGCAGCTCCCTCGACAAGGGCGAGCAGTACTTC	-	TRBJ2-7	TRBV7-3	-
CASSEPRTENTEAFF	TGTGCCAGCAGTGAACCCCGGACAGAGAACACTGAAGCTTTCTTT	-	TRBJ1-1	TRBV6-1	-
CACPGQGGYEQYF	TGTGCCTGCCCGGGACAGGGGGGATACGAGCAGTACTTC	TRBD1	TRBJ2-7	TRBV30	-
CASKGLAGTNEQFF	TGTGCCAGCAAGGGACTAGCGGGAACCAATGAGCAGTTCTTC	TRBD2	TRBJ2-1	TRBV6-2/TRBV6-3	-
CSARDYRRQGDYDSPLHF	TGCAGTGCTAGAGATTATCGCCGACAGGGGGATTATGATTCACCCCTCCACTTT	TRBD1	TRBJ1-6	TRBV20-1	-
CSVVSGNQETQYF	TGCAGCGTTGTTAGTGGTAACCAAGAGACCCAGTACTTC	-	TRBJ2-5	TRBV29-1	many
CAISGTSDPRKETQYF	TGTGCCATCAGTGGGACTAGCGACCCACGAAAAGAGACCCAGTACTTC	TRBD2	TRBJ2-5	TRBV10-3	-
CASSQDRGRGDTQYF	TGCGCCAGCAGCCAAGATCGGGGTCGGGGGGATACGCAGTATTTT	-	TRBJ2-3	TRBV4-1	once
CASSPYTGLGAYEQYF	TGTGCCAGCAGTCCCTATACAGGGTTGGGCGCCTACGAGCAGTACTTC	-	TRBJ2-7	TRBV27	-
CASSQDWYGGNTIYF	TGTGCCAGCAGCCAAGACTGGTATGGAGGAAACACCATATATTTT	-	TRBJ1-3	TRBV14	few
CASSKGTGEYNEQFF	TGCGCCAGCAGCAAAGGGACAGGGGAGTACAATGAGCAGTTCTTC	TRBD1	TRBJ2-1	TRBV5-1	-
CASSLSPRGDEKLFF	TGTGCCAGCAGCTTGTCCCCCAGGGGGGATGAAAAACTGTTTTTT	TRBD1	TRBJ1-4	TRBV5-5	-
CASSLGQTRAQYF	TGTGCCAGCAGCTTAGGGCAGACTAGGGCGCAGTATTTT	-	TRBJ2-3	TRBV7-2	-
CASADNNYGYTF	TGTGCCAGCGCGGACAATAACTATGGCTACACCTTC	-	TRBJ1-2	TRBV18	-
CASSRPTSYEQYF	TGTGCCAGCAGCCGGCCTACCTCCTACGAGCAGTACTTC	-	TRBJ2-7	TRBV5-6	few
CSVEVGGNEAFF	TGCAGCGTTGAGGTAGGGGGAAATGAAGCTTTCTTT	-	TRBJ1-1	TRBV29-1	-
CASSPTGSPNEQYF	TGTGCCAGCAGCCCCACCGGGTCCCCTAATGAGCAGTACTTC	-	TRBJ2-7	TRBV4-2	-
CASSATGTGGAYNSPLHF	TGTGCCAGCAGCGCCACCGGGACAGGGGGCGCCTATAATTCACCCCTCCACTTT	TRBD1	TRBJ1-6	TRBV9	-
CASSARTSGSGDTQYF	TGTGCCAGCAGCGCCCGGACTAGCGGGAGTGGAGATACGCAGTATTTT	TRBD2	TRBJ2-3	TRBV7-8	-
CASSPTFALRDRGKYEQYF	TGCGCCAGCAGCCCGACTTTTGCTCTCCGGGACAGGGGGAAATACGAGCAGTACTTC	TRBD1	TRBJ2-7	TRBV5-1	-
CASSATPGQVNTEAFF	TGTGCCAGCAGTGCAACCCCGGGACAGGTGAACACTGAAGCTTTCTTT	TRBD1	TRBJ1-1	TRBV28	few
CSAPGQGNQPQHF	TGCAGTGCTCCCGGACAGGGCAATCAGCCCCAGCATTTT	TRBD1	TRBJ1-5	TRBV20-1	-
CASSPSTGGQETQFF	TGTGCCAGCTCACCATCCACTGGGGGACAAGAGACCCAGTTCTTC	-	TRBJ2-1	TRBV18	once
CSASSMGGYEQYF	TGCAGTGCTAGTTCCATGGGGGGCTACGAGCAGTACTTC	-	TRBJ2-7	TRBV20-1	-
CASSAMGSGANVLTF	TGTGCCAGCAGCGCTATGGGCTCTGGGGCCAACGTCCTGACTTTC	-	TRBJ2-6	TRBV7-2	-
CASSLGTGGREQYF	TGTGCCAGCAGTCTTGGGACAGGGGGAAGGGAGCAGTACTTC	TRBD1	TRBJ2-5	TRBV28	-
CASSDRARYQPQHF	TGTGCCAGCAGTGACAGGGCAAGATATCAGCCCCAGCATTTT	-	TRBJ1-5	TRBV21-1	few
CASSQDYEGGGKQFF	TGTGCCAGCAGCCAAGATTACGAAGGAGGGGGAAAGCAGTTCTTC	-	TRBJ2-1	TRBV3-1	once
CASSGRQGVYNEQFF	TGTGCCAGCAGTGGGAGACAGGGGGTATACAATGAGCAGTTCTTC	TRBD1	TRBJ2-1	TRBV2	-
CASSLPEMGTGELFF	TGCGCCAGCAGCTTACCGGAAATGGGGACCGGGGAGCTGTTTTTT	-	TRBJ2-2	TRBV5-1	-
CAWSTQETQYF	TGTGCCTGGAGTACACAAGAGACCCAGTACTTC	-	TRBJ2-5	TRBV30	-
CAIAENTGELFF	TGTGCCATCGCAGAGAACACCGGGGAGCTGTTTTTT	-	TRBJ2-2	TRBV10-3	-